This TCR beta chain emerged from a study of T cells in Graves' hyperthyroidism and ophthalmopathy. The germline CDR1 and CDR2 sequences are SNHLY and FYNNEI. The length of the CDR3 is 14 residues. V shed 7 bases and J shed 6 bases, with 17 bases lying between them. The TCR beta CDR3 regions underwent amplification using RNA transcripts as the source. The primer set for the first-round RT-PCR of the TCR CDR3 was HTBI. TCRdb used MiXCR to reprocess the multiplex PCR reads, holding one entry per CDR3 protein. In the table there are approximately 420,000 distinct CDR3 sequences, approximately 14% of which are singletons. The table lists this clonotype with many counts.

The specimen sequenced was blood. The TCR comes from a woman between 18 and 29 years old with Graves' hyperthyroidism. The chain uses TRBV2 and TRBJ2-3; D may match TRBD1 or TRBD2 (5 bases each). The CDR3 DNA is TGTGCCAGCAACCGGGACCTCGGCTTCGATACGCAGTATTTT. Residues: CASNRDLGFDTQYF.